The clone carrying this T cell receptor (beta chain) is termed large. The data stem from a study of patients and donors after allogeneic stem cell transplantation. J gave up 14 bases and V 3 bases, and 5 bases lay outside the gene matches. The germline gives CDR1 SQVTM, CDR2 ANQGSEA. The CDR3 loop spans 12 amino acids. TCRdb used MiXCR to reprocess the RT-PCR reads, holding one entry per CDR3 protein. The data contain around 3,000 distinct CDR3 sequences, 5.4% of them singletons. The rearrangement uses TRBV29-1 and TRBJ2-1; TRBD1 agrees at 12 bases. Sequences were obtained from blood, either unsorted or a sorted T cell fraction (not recorded which). This receptor was taken from a human donor who was either an allogeneic HSCT recipient or a stem cell or donor lymphocyte infusion donor (not recorded which). It is not recorded whose cells these are; they may come from a transplant donor. DNA of the CDR3: TGCAGCGTTGAGCGGGGACAGGGGGCGAAGTTCTTC. It codes for CSVERGQGAKFF.